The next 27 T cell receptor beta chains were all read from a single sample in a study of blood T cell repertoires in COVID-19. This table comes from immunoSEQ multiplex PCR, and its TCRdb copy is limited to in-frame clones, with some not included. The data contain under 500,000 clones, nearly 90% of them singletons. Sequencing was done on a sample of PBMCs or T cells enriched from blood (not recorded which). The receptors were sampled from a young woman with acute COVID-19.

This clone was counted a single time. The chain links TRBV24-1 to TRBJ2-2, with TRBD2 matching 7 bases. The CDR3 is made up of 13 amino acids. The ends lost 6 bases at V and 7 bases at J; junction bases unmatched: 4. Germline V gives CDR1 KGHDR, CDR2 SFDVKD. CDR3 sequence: CATSLREVGELFF. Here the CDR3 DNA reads TGTGCCACCAGTCTACGGGAGGTCGGGGAGCTGTTTTTT.

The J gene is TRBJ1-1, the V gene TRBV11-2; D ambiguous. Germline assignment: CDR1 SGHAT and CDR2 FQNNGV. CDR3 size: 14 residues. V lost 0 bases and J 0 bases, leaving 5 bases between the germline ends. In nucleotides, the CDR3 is TGTGCCAGCAGCTTAGAGAGGTTGAACACTGAAGCTTTCTTT. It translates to CASSLERLNTEAFF.

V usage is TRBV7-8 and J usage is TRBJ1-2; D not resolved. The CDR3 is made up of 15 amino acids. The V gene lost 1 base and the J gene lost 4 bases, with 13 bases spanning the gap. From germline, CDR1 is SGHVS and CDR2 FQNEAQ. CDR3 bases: TGTGCCAGCAGCTTAGTACGGGGAGGCGGCTATGGCTACACCTTC. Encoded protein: CASSLVRGGGYGYTF.

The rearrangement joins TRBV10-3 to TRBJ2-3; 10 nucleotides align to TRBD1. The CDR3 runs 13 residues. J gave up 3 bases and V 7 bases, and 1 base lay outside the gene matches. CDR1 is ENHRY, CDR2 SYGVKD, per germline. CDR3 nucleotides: TGTGCCATCATGGGACAGGGGACAGATACGCAGTATTTT. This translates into CAIMGQGTDTQYF.

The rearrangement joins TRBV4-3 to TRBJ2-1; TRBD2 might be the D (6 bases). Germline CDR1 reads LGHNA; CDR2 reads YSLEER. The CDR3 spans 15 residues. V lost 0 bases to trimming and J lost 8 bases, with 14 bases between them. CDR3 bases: TGCGCCAGCAGCCAAGATCCGGGGGAGGACTATGAGCAGTTCTTC. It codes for CASSQDPGEDYEQFF.

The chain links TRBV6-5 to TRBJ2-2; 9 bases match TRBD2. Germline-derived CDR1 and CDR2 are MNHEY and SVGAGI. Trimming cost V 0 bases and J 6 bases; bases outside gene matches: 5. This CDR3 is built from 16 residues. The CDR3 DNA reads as TGTGCCAGCAGTTACTCTCGCGGGAGGGCCTCCGGGGAGCTGTTTTTT. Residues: CASSYSRGRASGELFF.

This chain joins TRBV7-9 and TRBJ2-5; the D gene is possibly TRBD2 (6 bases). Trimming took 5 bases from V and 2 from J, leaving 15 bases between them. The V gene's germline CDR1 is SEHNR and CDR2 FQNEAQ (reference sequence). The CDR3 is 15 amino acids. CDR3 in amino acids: CASSPRDSFQETQYF. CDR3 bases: TGTGCCAGCAGCCCGCGGGACTCTTTTCAAGAGACCCAGTACTTC.

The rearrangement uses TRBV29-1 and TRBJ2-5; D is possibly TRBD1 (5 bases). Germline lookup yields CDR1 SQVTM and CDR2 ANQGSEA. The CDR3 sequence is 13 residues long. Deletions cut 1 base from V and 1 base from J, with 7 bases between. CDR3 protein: CSVEGQSQETQYF. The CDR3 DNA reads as TGCAGCGTTGAAGGACAGTCCCAAGAGACCCAGTACTTC.

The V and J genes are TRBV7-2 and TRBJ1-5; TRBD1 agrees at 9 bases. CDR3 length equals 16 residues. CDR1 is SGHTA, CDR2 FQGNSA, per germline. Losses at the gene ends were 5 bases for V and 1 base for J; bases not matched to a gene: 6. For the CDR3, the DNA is TGTGCCAGCAGCCTACAGGGGGCGCGAAGCAATCAGCCCCAGCATTTT. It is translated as CASSLQGARSNQPQHF. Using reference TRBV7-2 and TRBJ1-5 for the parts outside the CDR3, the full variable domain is GAGVSQSPSNKVTEKGKDVELRCDPISGHTALYWYRQSLGQGLEFLIYFQGNSAPDKSGLPSDRFSAERTGGSVSTLTIQRTQQEDSAVYLCASSLQGARSNQPQHFGDGTRLSIL.

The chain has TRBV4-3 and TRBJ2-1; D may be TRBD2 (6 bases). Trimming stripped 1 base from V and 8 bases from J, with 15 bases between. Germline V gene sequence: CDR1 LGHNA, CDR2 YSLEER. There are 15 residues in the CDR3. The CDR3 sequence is CASSQGTGVSHEQFF. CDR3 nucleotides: TGCGCCAGCAGCCAAGGGACGGGAGTTTCCCATGAGCAGTTCTTC.

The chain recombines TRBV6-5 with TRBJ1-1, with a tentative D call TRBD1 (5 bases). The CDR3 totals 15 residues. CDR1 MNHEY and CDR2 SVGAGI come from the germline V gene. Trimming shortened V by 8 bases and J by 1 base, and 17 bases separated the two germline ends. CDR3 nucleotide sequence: TGTGCCAGCGGACCTCGCAGGGACTGGAACACTGAAGCTTTCTTT. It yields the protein CASGPRRDWNTEAFF.

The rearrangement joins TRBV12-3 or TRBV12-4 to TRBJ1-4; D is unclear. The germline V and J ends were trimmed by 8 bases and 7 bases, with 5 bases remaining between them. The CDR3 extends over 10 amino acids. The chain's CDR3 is CASGLEKLFF. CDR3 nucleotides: TGTGCCAGCGGCCTTGAAAAACTGTTTTTT.

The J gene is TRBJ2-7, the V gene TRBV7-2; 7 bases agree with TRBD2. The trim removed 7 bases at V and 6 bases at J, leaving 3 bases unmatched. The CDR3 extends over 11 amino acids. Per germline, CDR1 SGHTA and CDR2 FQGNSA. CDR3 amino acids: CASTSSGEQYF. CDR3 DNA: TGTGCCAGCACATCTAGCGGCGAGCAGTACTTC.

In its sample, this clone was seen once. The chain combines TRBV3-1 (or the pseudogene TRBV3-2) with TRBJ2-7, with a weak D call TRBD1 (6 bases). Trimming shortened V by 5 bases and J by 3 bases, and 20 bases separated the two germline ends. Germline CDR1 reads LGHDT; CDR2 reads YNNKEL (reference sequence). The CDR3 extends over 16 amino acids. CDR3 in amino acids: CASSFSFQGNLYEQYF. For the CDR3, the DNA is TGTGCCAGCAGCTTTAGCTTCCAGGGGAACCTCTACGAGCAGTACTTC.

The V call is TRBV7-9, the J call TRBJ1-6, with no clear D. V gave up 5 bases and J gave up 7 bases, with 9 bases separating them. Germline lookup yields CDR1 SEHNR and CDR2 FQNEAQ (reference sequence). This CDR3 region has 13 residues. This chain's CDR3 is CASSARLNSPLHF. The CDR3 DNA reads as TGTGCCAGCAGCGCCCGGTTAAATTCACCCCTCCACTTT.

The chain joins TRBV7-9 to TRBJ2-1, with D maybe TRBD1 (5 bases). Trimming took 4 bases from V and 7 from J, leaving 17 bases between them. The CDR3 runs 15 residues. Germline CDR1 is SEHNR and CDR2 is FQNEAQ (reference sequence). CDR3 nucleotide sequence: TGTGCCAGCAGCTCGGCTACTATGCAGGGTAATGAGCAGTTCTTC. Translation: CASSSATMQGNEQFF.

This chain's CDR3 is CASSPGLAGHTDTQYF. Here the CDR3 DNA reads TGTGCCAGCTCGCCTGGACTAGCGGGTCACACAGATACGCAGTATTTT. The chain recombines TRBV18 with TRBJ2-3, with 11 bases matching TRBD2. The V gene end was trimmed by 6 bases and the J gene end by 2 bases; junction bases not matched to a gene: 7. CDR1 and CDR2 from the germline V gene are KGHSH and LQKENI. This CDR3 has 16 amino acids.

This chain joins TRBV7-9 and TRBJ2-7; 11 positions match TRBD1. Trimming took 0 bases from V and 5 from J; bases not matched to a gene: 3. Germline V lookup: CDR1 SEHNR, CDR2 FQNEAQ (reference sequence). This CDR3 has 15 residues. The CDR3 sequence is CASSLAGTGGDEQYF. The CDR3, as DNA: TGTGCCAGCAGCTTAGCCGGGACAGGGGGGGACGAGCAGTACTTC.

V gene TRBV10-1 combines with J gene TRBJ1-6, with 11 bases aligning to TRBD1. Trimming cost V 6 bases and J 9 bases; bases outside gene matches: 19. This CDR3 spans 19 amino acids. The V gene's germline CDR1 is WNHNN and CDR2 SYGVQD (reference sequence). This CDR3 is CASRPGQGATGYWGSPLHF. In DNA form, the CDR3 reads TGCGCCAGCAGGCCCGGACAGGGGGCGACCGGCTATTGGGGTTCACCCCTCCACTTT.

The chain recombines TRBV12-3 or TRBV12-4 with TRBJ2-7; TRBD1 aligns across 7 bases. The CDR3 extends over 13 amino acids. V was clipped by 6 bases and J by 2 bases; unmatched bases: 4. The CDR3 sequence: CASSRTGAYEQYF. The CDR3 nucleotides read TGTGCCAGCAGCAGAACAGGGGCCTACGAGCAGTACTTC.

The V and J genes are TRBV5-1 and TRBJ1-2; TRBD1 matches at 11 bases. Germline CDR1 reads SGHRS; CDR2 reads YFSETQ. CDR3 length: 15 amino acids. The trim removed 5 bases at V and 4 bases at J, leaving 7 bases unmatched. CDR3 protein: CASSHPGQGGYGYTF. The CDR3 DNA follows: TGCGCCAGCAGTCATCCGGGACAGGGGGGCTATGGCTACACCTTC.

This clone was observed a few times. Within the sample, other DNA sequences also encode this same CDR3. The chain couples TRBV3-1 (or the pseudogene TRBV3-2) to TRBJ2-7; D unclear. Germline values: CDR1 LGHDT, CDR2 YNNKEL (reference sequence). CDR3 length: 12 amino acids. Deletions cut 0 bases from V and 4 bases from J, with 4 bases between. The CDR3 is CASSQDRYEQYF. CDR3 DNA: TGTGCCAGCAGCCAAGACCGGTACGAGCAGTACTTC.

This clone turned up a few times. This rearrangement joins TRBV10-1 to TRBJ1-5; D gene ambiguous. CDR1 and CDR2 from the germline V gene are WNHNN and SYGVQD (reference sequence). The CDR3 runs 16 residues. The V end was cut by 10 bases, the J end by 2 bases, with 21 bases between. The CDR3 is CAINGSPVIGNQPQHF. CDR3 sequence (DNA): TGCGCCATTAACGGTTCTCCTGTGATAGGCAATCAGCCCCAGCATTTT.

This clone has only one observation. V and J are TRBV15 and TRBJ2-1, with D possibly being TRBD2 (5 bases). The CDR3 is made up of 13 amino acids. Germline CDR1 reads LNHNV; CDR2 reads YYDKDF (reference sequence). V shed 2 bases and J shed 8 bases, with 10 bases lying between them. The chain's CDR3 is CATSRPRVDEQFF. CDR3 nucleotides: TGTGCCACCAGCAGACCGAGGGTGGATGAGCAGTTCTTC.

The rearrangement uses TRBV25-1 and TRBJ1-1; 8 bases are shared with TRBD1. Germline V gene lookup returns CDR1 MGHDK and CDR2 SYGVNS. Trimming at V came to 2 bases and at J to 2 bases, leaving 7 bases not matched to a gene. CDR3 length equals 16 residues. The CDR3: CASSEETGQGNTEAFF. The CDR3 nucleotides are TGTGCCAGCAGTGAAGAGACCGGACAGGGAAACACTGAAGCTTTCTTT.

CDR3: CASSVATVSGANVLTF. The CDR3 nucleotides are TGTGCCAGCAGCGTAGCAACGGTCTCTGGGGCCAACGTCCTGACTTTC. The chain combines TRBV9 with TRBJ2-6; D is undetermined. CDR1 and CDR2 (germline): SGDLS, YYNGEE. The CDR3 consists of 16 residues. V was pared by 0 bases and J by 0 bases, with 7 bases between.

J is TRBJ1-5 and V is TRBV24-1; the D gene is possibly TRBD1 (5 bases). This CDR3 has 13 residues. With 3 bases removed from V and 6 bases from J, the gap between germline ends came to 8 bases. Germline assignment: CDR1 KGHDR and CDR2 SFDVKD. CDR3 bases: TGTGCCACCAGTGATGGGGCCTTTCAGCCCCAGCATTTT. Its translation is CATSDGAFQPQHF.